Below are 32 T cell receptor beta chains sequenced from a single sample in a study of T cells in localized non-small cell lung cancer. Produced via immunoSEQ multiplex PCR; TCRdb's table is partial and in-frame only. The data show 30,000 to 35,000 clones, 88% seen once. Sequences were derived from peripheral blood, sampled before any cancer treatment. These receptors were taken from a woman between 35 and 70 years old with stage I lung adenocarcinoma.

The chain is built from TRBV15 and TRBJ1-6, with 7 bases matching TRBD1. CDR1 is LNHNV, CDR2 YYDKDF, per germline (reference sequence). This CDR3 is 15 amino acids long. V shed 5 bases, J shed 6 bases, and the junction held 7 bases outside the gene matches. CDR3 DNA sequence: TGTGCCACCAGCGGCAGACAGGGTCGTAATTCACCCCTCCACTTT. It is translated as CATSGRQGRNSPLHF.

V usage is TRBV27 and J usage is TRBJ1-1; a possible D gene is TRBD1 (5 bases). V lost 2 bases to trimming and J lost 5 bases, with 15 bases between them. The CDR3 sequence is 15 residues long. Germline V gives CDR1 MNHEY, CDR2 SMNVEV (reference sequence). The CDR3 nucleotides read TGTGCCAGCAGTTTAGGTGGGTCCCGGGGGACTGAAGCTTTCTTT. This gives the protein CASSLGGSRGTEAFF.

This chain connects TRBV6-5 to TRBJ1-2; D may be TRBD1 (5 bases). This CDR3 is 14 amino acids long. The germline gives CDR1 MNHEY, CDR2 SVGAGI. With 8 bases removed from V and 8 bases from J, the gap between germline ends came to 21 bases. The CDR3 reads CASSREDTLEGYTF. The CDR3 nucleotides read TGTGCCAGCTCCCGGGAGGACACCCTAGAGGGCTACACCTTC.

The CDR3 region has the DNA TGTGCCAGTAGTATTACAGGGTCTGGGTACGAGCAGTACTTC. Protein sequence: CASSITGSGYEQYF. The genes are TRBV19 and TRBJ2-7; a possible D gene is TRBD1 (6 bases). Deletions cut 3 bases from V and 4 bases from J, with 13 bases between. The CDR3 sequence is 14 residues long. Germline assignment: CDR1 LNHDA and CDR2 SQIVND (reference sequence).

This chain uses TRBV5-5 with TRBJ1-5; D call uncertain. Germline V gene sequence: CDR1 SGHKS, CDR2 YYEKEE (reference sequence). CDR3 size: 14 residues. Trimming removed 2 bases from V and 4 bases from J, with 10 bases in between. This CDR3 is CASSFERSNQPQHF. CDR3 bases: TGTGCCAGCAGCTTTGAAAGGTCGAATCAGCCCCAGCATTTT.

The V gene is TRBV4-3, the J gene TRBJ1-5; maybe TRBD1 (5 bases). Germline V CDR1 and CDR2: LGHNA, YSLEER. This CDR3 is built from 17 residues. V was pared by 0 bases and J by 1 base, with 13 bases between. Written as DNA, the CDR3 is TGCGCCAGCAGCCAAGATCATCGGGGCAGGAGCAATCAGCCCCAGCATTTT. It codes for CASSQDHRGRSNQPQHF.

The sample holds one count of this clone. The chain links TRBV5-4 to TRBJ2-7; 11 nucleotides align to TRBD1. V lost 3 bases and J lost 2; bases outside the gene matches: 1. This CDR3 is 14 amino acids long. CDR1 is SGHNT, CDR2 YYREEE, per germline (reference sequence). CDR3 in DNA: TGTGCCAGCAGCTGGGGACAGGGGGCCTACGAGCAGTACTTC. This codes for CASSWGQGAYEQYF.

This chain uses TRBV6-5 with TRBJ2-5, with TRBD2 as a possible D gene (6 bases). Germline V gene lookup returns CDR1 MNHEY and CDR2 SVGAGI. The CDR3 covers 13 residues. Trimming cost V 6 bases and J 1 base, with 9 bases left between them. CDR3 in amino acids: CASRAGTQETQYF. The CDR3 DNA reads TGTGCCAGCAGGGCGGGGACCCAAGAGACCCAGTACTTC.

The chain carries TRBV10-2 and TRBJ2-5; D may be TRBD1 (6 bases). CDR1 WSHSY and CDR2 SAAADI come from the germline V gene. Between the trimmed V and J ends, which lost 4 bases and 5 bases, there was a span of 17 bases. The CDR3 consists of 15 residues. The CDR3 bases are TGCGCCAGCAGTGTCACAGGGAGTCAGTACGAGACCCAGTACTTC. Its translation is CASSVTGSQYETQYF.

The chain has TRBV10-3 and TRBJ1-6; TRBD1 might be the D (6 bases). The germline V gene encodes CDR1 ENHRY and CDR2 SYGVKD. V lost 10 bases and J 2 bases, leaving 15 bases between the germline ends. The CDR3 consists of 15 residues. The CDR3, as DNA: TGTGCCAGCGGGGGCAACTTTACCTATAATTCACCCCTCCACTTT. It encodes CASGGNFTYNSPLHF.

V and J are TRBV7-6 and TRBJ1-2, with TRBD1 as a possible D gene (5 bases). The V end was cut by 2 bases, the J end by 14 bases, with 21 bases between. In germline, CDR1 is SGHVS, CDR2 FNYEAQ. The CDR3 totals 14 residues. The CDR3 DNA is TGTGCCAGCAGCTTAAAAGACAGACCGCCTATGCTTACCTTC. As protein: CASSLKDRPPMLTF.

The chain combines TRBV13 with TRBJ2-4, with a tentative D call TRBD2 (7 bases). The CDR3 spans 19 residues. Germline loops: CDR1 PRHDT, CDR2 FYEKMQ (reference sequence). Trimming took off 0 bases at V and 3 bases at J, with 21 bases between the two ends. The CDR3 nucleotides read TGTGCCAGCAGCTTAGGCCGGGGGGCCGACAGTGATGTCAAAAACATTCAGTACTTC. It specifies CASSLGRGADSDVKNIQYF.

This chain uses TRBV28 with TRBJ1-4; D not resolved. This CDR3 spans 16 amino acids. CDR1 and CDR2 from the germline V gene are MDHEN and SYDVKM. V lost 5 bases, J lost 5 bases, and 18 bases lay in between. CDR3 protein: CASSQHGDGLNEKLFF. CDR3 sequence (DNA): TGTGCCAGCAGTCAACACGGGGATGGATTGAATGAAAAACTGTTTTTT. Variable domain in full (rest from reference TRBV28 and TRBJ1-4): DVKVTQSSRYLVKRTGEKVFLECVQDMDHENMFWYRQDPGLGLRLIYFSYDVKMKEKGDIPEGYSVSREKKERFSLILESASTNQTSMYLCASSQHGDGLNEKLFFGSGTQLSVL.

The CDR3 DNA is TGTGCCAGCAGTCACCCCGGACTAGCGGGTGACACCGGGGAGCTGTTTTTT. Translated, it gives CASSHPGLAGDTGELFF. The V gene is TRBV6-4, the J gene TRBJ2-2; 11 nucleotides line up with TRBD2. The CDR3 contains 17 residues. CDR1 MRHNA and CDR2 SNTAGT come from the germline V gene. V trimming: 5 bases; J trimming: 3 bases; junction bases outside the gene matches: 8.

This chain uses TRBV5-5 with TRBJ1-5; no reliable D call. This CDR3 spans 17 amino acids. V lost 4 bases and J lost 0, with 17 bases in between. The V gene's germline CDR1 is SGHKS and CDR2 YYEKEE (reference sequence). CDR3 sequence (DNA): TGTGCCAGCAGCCACGACCGCGTTTCTGATAGCAATCAGCCCCAGCATTTT. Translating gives CASSHDRVSDSNQPQHF. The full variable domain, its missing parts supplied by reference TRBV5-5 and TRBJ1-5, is DAGVTQSPTHLIKTRGQQVTLRCSPISGHKSVSWYQQVLGQGPQFIFQYYEKEERGRGNFPDRFSARQFPNYSSELNVNALLLGDSALYLCASSHDRVSDSNQPQHFGDGTRLSIL.

The CDR3: CASSLLSTQTGELFF. Here the CDR3 DNA reads TGCGCCAGCAGCTTGTTATCTACCCAGACCGGGGAGCTGTTTTTT. The V call is TRBV5-1, the J call TRBJ2-2; D not certain. This CDR3 has 15 amino acids. V shed 1 base and J shed 5 bases, with 12 bases lying between them. Germline values: CDR1 SGHRS, CDR2 YFSETQ.

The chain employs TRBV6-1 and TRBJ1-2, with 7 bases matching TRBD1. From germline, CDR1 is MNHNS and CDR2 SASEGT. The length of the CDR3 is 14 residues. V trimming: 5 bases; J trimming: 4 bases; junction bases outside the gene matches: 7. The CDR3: CASSQGEGSYGYTF. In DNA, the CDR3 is TGTGCCAGCAGTCAGGGGGAGGGTAGCTATGGCTACACCTTC.

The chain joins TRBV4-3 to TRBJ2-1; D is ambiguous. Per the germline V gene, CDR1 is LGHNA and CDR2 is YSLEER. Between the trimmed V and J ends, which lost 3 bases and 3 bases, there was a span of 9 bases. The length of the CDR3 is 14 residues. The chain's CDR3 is CASSQDLLYNEQFF. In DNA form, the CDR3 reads TGCGCCAGCAGCCAGGATTTACTCTACAATGAGCAGTTCTTC.

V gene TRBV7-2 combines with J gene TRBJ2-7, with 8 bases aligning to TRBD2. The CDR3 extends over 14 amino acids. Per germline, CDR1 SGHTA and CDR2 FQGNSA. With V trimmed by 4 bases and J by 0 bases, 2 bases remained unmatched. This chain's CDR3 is CASSWRGDSYEQYF. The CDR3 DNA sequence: TGTGCCAGCAGCTGGCGGGGGGACTCCTACGAGCAGTACTTC. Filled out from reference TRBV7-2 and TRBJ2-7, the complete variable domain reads GAGVSQSPSNKVTEKGKDVELRCDPISGHTALYWYRQSLGQGLEFLIYFQGNSAPDKSGLPSDRFSAERTGGSVSTLTIQRTQQEDSAVYLCASSWRGDSYEQYFGPGTRLTVT.

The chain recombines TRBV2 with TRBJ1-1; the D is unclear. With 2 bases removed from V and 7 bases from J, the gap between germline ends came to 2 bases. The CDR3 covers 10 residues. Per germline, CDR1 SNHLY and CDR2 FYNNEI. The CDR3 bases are TGTGCCAGCAGTGAATTTGAAGCTTTCTTT. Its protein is CASSEFEAFF.

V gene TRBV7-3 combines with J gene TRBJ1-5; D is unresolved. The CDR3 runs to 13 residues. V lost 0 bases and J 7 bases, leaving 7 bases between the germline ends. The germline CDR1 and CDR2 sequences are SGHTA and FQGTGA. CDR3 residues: CASSLTPGQPQHF. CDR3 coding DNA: TGTGCCAGCAGCTTAACTCCGGGCCAGCCCCAGCATTTT.

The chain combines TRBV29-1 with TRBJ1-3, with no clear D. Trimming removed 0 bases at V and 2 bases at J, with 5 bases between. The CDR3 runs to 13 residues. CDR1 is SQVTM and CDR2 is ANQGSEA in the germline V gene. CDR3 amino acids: CSVEDTPGNTIYF. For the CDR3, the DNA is TGCAGCGTTGAAGACACGCCTGGAAACACCATATATTTT.

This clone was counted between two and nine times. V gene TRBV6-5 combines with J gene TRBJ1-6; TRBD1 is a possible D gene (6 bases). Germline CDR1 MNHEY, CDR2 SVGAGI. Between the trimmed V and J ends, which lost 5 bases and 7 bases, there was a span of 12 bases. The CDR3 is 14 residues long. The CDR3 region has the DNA TGTGCCAGCAGTCCCTCAGGGGTAAATTCACCCCTCCACTTT. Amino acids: CASSPSGVNSPLHF.

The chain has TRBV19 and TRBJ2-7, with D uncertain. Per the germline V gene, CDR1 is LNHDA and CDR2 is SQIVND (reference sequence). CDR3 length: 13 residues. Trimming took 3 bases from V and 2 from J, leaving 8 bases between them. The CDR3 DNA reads TGTGCCAGTAGTATCGGAATTCCCTACGAGCAGTACTTC. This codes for CASSIGIPYEQYF.

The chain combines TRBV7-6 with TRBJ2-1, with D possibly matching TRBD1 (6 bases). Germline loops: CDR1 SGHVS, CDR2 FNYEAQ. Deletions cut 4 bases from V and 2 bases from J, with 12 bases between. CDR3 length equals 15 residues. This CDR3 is CASSSRQAAYNEQFF. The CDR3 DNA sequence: TGTGCCAGCAGCTCTAGACAGGCGGCCTACAATGAGCAGTTCTTC.

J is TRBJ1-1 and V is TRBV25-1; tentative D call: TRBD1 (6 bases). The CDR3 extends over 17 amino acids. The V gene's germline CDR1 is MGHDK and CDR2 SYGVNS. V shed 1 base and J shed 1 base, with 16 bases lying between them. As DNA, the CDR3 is TGTGCCAGCAGTGAATTTCAGGGGCTTGGTAGGAACACTGAAGCTTTCTTT. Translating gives CASSEFQGLGRNTEAFF.

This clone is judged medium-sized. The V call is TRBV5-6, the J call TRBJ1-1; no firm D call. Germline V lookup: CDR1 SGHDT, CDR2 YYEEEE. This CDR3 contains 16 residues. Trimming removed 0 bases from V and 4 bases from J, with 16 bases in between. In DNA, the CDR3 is TGTGCCAGCAGCTTGGCTGGGCAGCCCCTTACCACTGAAGCTTTCTTT. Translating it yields CASSLAGQPLTTEAFF.

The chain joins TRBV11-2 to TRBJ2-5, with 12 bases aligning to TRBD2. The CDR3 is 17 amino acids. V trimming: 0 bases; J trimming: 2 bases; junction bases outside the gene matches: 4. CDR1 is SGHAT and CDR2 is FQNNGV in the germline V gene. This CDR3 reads CASSLDWTSGVQETQYF. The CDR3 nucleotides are TGTGCCAGCAGCTTAGATTGGACTAGCGGGGTGCAAGAGACCCAGTACTTC.

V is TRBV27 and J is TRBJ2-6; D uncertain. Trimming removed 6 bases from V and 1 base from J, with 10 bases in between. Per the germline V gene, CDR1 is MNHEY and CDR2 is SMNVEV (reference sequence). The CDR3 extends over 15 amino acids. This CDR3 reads CASSRPGSGANVLTF. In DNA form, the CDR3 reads TGTGCCAGCAGCCGACCTGGGTCTGGGGCCAACGTCCTGACTTTC.

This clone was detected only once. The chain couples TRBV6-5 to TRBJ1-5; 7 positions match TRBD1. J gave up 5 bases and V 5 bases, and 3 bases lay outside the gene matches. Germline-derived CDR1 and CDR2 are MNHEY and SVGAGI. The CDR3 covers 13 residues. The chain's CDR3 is CASSTQGHQPQHF. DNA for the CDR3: TGTGCCAGCAGTACACAGGGGCATCAGCCCCAGCATTTT.

The CDR3 reads CASSDGPSNTEAFF. DNA of the CDR3: TGCGCCAGCAGCGATGGACCGTCGAACACTGAAGCTTTCTTT. The genes are TRBV5-1 and TRBJ1-1, with D uncertain. Between the trimmed V and J ends, which lost 4 bases and 1 base, there was a span of 11 bases. The CDR3 covers 14 residues. The V gene's germline CDR1 is SGHRS and CDR2 YFSETQ.

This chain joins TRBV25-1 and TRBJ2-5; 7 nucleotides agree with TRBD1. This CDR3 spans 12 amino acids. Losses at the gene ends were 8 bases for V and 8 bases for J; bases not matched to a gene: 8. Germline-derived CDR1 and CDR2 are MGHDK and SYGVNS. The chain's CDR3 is CASGTVRSTQYF. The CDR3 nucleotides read TGTGCCAGCGGGACAGTTCGTAGCACCCAGTACTTC.